This T cell receptor beta chain is from a study of blood T cells in healthy people across ages. Whole-study findings and limits: When set beside aged donors, long-lived donors presented more naive CD4+ cells and higher diversity.

The CDR3 sequence is 15 residues long. In germline, CDR1 is KGHDR, CDR2 SFDVKD. V was shortened by 3 bases and J by 8 bases, with 16 bases between the two germline ends. This clonotype was observed a handful of times. Its specificity is not known. With a J-beta primer mix and a sample-barcoded 5' primer, a second PCR ran about 7 to 12 cycles. TCRdb reprocessed the 5' RACE reads with MiXCR, giving one entry per CDR3 protein. The table has 700,000 or so distinct CDR3 sequences, approximately 40% seen once; the top ten hold approximately 29%. They isolated at least 6 million PBMCs from each sample. This clonotype was obtained from a man older than 75 in good health. The sequenced material came from blood. The rearrangement joins TRBV24-1 to TRBJ2-1; maybe TRBD1 (5 bases). The CDR3 region is CATSDRRQLGHEQFF. The CDR3 DNA reads as TGTGCCACCAGTGATCGTCGACAGCTTGGGCATGAGCAGTTCTTC.